Listed below are T cell receptor beta chains from one sample, sequenced in a study of technical replicates of blood from a few donors. Clones were sequenced by immunoSEQ multiplex PCR, and TCRdb holds only the in-frame ones, with some missing. Among more than 70,000 clones listed, approximately 96% were seen once. The specimen was T cells isolated from PBMCs. These receptors all come from a human donor in good health. Each CDR3 is given with its conserved first and last residue. Size values are once, few and many counts, or a class for expanded clones, and some rows have none.

size	J	V	CDR3
NA	TRBJ2-1	TRBV5-1	CASSPRGNNEQFF
NA	TRBJ2-5	TRBV25-1	CASSDRAGGRETQYF
once	TRBJ1-1	TRBV5-1	CASSFRQGAEAFF
NA	TRBJ2-5	TRBV9	CASSPGQGRSETQYF
once	TRBJ1-1	TRBV2	CASRAESGAFF
NA	TRBJ2-5	TRBV30	CAWSASGGKTQYF
once	TRBJ2-5	TRBV5-1	CASSLEGQDETQYF
NA	TRBJ2-6	TRBV13	CASSLLTANVLTF
once	TRBJ2-7	TRBV18	CASSLIRGLAYEQYF
NA	TRBJ2-7	TRBV6-1	CASSEREREAYEQYF
NA	TRBJ2-2	TRBV6-5	CAAYGYGTGELFF
NA	TRBJ1-6	TRBV5-4	CASRAGAMNSPLHF